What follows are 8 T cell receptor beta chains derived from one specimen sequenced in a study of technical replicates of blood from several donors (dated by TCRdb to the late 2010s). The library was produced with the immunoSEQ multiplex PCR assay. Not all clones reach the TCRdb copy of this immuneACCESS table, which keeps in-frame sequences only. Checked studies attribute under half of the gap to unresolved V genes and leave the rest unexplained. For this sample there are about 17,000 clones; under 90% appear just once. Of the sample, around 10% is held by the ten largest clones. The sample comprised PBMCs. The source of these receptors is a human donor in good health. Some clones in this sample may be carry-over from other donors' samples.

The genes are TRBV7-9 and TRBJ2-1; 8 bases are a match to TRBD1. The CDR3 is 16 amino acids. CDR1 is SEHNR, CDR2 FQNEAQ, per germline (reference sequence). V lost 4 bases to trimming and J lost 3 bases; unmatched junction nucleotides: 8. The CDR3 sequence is CASSSPDRADYNEQFF. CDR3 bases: TGTGCCAGCAGCTCCCCGGACAGGGCAGACTACAATGAGCAGTTCTTC. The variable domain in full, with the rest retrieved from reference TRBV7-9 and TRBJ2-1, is DTGVSQNPRHKITKRGQNVTFRCDPISEHNRLYWYRQTLGQGPEFLTYFQNEAQLEKSRLLSDRFSAERPKGSFSTLEIQRTEQGDSAMYLCASSSPDRADYNEQFFGPGTRLTVL.

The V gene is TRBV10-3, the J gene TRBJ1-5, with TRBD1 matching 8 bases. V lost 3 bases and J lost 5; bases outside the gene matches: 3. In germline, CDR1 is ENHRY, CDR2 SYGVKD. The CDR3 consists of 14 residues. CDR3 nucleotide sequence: TGTGCCATCAGTGAATCCAGGGGGCATCAGCCCCAGCATTTT. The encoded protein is CAISESRGHQPQHF.

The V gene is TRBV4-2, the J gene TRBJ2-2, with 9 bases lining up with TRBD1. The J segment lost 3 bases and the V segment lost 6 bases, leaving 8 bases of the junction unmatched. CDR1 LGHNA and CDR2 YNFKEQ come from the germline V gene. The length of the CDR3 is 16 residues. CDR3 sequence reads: CASSHTGGLDTGELFF. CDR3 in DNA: TGTGCCAGCAGTCATACAGGGGGCTTGGACACCGGGGAGCTGTTTTTT.

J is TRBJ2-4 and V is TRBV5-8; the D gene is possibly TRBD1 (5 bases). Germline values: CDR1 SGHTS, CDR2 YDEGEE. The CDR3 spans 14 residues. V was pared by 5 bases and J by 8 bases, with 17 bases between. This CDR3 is CASSFPQGFDIQYF. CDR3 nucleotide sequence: TGTGCCAGCAGTTTCCCTCAGGGCTTCGACATTCAGTACTTC.

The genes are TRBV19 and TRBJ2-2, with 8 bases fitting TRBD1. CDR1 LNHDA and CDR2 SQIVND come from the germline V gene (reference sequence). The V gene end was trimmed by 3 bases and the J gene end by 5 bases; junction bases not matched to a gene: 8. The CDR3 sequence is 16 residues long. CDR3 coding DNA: TGTGCCAGTAGTATCTTGACAGGGGACGCGACCGGGGAGCTGTTTTTT. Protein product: CASSILTGDATGELFF.

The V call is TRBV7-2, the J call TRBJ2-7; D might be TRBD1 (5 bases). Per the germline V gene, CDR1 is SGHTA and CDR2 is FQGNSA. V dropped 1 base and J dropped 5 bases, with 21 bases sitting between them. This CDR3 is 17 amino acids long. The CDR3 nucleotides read TGTGCCAGCAGCTTAGATCCAGGGCGGTTTAGGCCTCACGAGCAGTACTTC. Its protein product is CASSLDPGRFRPHEQYF. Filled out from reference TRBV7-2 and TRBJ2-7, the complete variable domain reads GAGVSQSPSNKVTEKGKDVELRCDPISGHTALYWYRQSLGQGLEFLIYFQGNSAPDKSGLPSDRFSAERTGGSVSTLTIQRTQQEDSAVYLCASSLDPGRFRPHEQYFGPGTRLTVT.

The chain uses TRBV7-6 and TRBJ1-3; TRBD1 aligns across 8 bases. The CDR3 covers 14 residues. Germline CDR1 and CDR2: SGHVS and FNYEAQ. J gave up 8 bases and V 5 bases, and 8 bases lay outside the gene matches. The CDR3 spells CASSKTGVPDTIYF. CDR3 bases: TGTGCCAGCAGCAAGACAGGGGTGCCGGACACCATATATTTT. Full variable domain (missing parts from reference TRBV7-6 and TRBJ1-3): GAGVSQSPRYKVTKRGQDVALRCDPISGHVSLYWYRQALGQGPEFLTYFNYEAQQDKSGLPNDRFSAERPEGSISTLTIQRTEQRDSAMYRCASSKTGVPDTIYFGEGSWLTVV.

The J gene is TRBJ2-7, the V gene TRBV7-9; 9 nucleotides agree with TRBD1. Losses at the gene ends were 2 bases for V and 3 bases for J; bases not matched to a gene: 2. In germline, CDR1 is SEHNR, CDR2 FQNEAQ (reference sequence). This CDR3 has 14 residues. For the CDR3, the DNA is TGTGCCAGCAGCTTAACAGGGGGCCGCTACGAGCAGTACTTC. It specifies CASSLTGGRYEQYF.